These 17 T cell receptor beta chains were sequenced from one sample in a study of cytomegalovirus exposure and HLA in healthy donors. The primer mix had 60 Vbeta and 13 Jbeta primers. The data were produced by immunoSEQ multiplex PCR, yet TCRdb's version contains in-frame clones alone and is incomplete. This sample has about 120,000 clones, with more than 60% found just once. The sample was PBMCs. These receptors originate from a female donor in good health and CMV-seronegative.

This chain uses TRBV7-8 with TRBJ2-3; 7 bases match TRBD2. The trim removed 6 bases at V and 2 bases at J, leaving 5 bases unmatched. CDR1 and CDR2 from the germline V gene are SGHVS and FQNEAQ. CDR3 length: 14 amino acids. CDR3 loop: CASRLGLYTDTQYF. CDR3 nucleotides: TGTGCCAGCAGGTTGGGACTATACACAGATACGCAGTATTTT.

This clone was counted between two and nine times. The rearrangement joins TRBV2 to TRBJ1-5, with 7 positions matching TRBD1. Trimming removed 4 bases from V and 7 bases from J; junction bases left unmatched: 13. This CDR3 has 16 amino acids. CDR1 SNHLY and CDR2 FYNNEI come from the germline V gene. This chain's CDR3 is CASSVGDSSWGQPQHF. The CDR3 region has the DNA TGTGCCAGCAGTGTCGGGGACAGCAGCTGGGGCCAGCCCCAGCATTTT.

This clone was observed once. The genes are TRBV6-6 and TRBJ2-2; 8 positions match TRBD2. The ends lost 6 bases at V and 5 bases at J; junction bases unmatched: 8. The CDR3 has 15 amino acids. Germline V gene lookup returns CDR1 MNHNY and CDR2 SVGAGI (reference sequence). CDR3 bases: TGTGCCAGCAGGGACGGCGGGGGGCGGACCGGGGAGCTGTTTTTT. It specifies CASRDGGGRTGELFF.

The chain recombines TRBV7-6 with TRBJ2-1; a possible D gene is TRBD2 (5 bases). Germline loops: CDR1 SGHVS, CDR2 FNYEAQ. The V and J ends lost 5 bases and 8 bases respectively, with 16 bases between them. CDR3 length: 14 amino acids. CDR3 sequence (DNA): TGTGCCAGCAGCCCCCGGGAATTAGACCATGAGCAGTTCTTC. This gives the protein CASSPRELDHEQFF.

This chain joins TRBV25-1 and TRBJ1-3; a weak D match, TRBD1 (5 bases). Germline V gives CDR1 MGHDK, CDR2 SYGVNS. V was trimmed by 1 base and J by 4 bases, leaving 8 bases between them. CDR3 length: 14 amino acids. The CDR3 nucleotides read TGTGCCAGCAGTGAATGGGGGGACGGAAACACCATATATTTT. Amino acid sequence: CASSEWGDGNTIYF.

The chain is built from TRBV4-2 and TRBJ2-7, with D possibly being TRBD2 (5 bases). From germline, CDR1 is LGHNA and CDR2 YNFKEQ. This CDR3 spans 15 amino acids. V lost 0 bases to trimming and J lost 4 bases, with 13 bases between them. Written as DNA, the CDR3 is TGTGCCAGCAGCCAAGATTGGTCCGGGGAATACGAGCAGTACTTC. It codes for CASSQDWSGEYEQYF.

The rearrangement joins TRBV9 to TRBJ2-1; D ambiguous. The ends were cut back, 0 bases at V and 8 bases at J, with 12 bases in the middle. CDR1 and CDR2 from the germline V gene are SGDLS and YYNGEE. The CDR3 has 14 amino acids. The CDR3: CASSVGSSSDEQFF. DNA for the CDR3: TGTGCCAGCAGCGTAGGTTCCTCTTCCGATGAGCAGTTCTTC.

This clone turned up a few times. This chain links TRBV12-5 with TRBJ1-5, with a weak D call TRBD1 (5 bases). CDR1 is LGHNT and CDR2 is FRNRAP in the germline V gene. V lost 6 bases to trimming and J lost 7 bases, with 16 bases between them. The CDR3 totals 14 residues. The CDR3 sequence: CASGRQGIGQPQHF. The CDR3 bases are TGTGCTAGTGGACGCCAGGGTATTGGGCAGCCCCAGCATTTT.

CDR3 sequence (DNA): TGTGCCAGCAGTGAAGTGCGGAGTCGCGAGGTTTATGGCTACACCTTC. Its protein product is CASSEVRSREVYGYTF. The chain recombines TRBV6-1 with TRBJ1-2; D is unresolved. CDR1 MNHNS and CDR2 SASEGT come from the germline V gene. This CDR3 is built from 16 residues. V dropped 1 base and J dropped 5 bases, with 17 bases sitting between them.

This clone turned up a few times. The CDR3: CASSQDLQGSYSNQPQHF. The CDR3 bases are TGCGCCAGCAGCCAAGATCTTCAGGGGAGCTATAGCAATCAGCCCCAGCATTTT. The rearrangement links TRBV4-3 to TRBJ1-5, with a possible D match to TRBD1 (6 bases). The CDR3 sequence is 18 residues long. The V gene's germline CDR1 is LGHNA and CDR2 YSLEER. Trimming cost V 0 bases and J 0 bases, with 15 bases left between them.

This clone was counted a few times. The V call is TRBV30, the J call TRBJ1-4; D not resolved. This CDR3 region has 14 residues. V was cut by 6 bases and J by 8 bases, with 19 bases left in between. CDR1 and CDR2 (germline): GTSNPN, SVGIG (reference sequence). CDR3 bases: TGTGCCTGCGAGGACCGGCCCCGGGAGGAAAAACTGTTTTTT. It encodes CACEDRPREEKLFF.

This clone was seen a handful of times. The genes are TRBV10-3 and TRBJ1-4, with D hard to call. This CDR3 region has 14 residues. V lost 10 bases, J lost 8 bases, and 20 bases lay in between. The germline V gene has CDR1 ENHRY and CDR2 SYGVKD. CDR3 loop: CASKLREGNEKLFF. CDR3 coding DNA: TGTGCCAGCAAGTTGCGAGAGGGAAACGAAAAACTGTTTTTT.

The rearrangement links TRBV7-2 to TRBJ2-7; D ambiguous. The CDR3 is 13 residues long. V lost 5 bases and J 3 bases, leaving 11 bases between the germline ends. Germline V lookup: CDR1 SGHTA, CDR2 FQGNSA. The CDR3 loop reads CASSPALDYEQYF. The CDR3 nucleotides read TGTGCCAGCAGCCCAGCCCTAGACTACGAGCAGTACTTC.

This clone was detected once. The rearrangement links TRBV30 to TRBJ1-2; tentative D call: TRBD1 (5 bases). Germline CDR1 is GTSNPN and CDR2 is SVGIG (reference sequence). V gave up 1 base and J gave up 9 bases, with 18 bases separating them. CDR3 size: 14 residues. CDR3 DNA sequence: TGTGCCTGGAGTGAGGGAGGGACGGGGCCTAGCTACACCTTC. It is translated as CAWSEGGTGPSYTF.

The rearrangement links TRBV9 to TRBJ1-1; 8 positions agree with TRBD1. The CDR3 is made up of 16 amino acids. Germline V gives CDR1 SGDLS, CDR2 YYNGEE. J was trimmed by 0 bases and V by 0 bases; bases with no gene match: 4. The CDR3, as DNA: TGTGCCAGCAGCGTAGGCGCAGGGGGCATGAACACTGAAGCTTTCTTT. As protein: CASSVGAGGMNTEAFF. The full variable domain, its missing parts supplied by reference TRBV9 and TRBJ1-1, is DSGVTQTPKHLITATGQRVTLRCSPRSGDLSVYWYQQSLDQGLQFLIQYYNGEERAKGNILERFSAQQFPDLHSELNLSSLELGDSALYFCASSVGAGGMNTEAFFGQGTRLTVV.

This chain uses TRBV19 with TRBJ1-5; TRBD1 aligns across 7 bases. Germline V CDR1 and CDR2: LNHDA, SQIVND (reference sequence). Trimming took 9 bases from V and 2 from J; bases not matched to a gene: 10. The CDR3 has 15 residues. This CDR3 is CASDPGTVGNQPQHF. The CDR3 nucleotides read TGTGCCAGCGACCCCGGGACAGTGGGCAATCAGCCCCAGCATTTT.

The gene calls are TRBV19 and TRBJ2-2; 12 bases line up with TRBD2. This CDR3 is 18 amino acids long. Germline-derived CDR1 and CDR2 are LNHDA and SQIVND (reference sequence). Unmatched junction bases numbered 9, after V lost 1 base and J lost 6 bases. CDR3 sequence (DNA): TGTGCCAGTAGTATAGGAGGACTAGCGGGGATGGGGGCCGGGGAGCTGTTTTTT. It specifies CASSIGGLAGMGAGELFF.